Below, one TCR beta chain is given with its context. The antigen remains undetermined. The data are from a study of T cell responses to AZD1222 COVID-19 vaccine. Some clones are missing from TCRdb's copy, which holds only in-frame ones; the method was immunoSEQ multiplex PCR. The sample shows around 160,000 clones, over 80% of them seen only once. Germline values: CDR1 SQVTM, CDR2 ANQGSEA. The germline V and J ends were trimmed by 1 base and 2 bases, with 8 bases remaining between them. The CDR3 spans 14 residues. Study-wide results and limits: AZD1222 recipients seropositive at baseline numbered only five to seven. Clonal diversity may have been underestimated in mostly white British donors.

The input for sequencing was peripheral blood, taken on day 0 of MenACWY control vaccination. The chain combines TRBV29-1 with TRBJ2-2; D unresolved. This sequence originates from an adult in good health. The CDR3: CSVEVGPNTGELFF. The CDR3 DNA reads TGCAGCGTTGAAGTAGGTCCTAACACCGGGGAGCTGTTTTTT.